This T cell receptor beta chain was recorded in a study of blood T cell repertoires in COVID-19. Measured with immunoSEQ multiplex PCR; TCRdb has only the in-frame clones, and not every one. The repertoire has roughly 200,000 clones, roughly 88% of them found once; the top ten carry around 6%. The CDR3 extends over 15 amino acids. CDR1 SEHNR and CDR2 FQNEAQ come from the germline V gene (reference sequence). V lost 1 base and J 7 bases, leaving 13 bases between the germline ends. The chain is built from TRBV7-9 and TRBJ1-4; possible D gene TRBD1, 5 bases. The source material was PBMCs or T cells enriched from blood (not recorded which). The TCR comes from a man in his forties with acute COVID-19. The CDR3 coding sequence is TGTGCCAGCAGCTTAGGAGGAGTAGGGGTTGAAAAACTGTTTTTT. As protein: CASSLGGVGVEKLFF.